The 15 T cell receptor beta chains reported below all come from one sample, sequenced in a study of OX40 agonist ivuxolimab in advanced cancers. Clones were read by immunoSEQ multiplex PCR, and TCRdb kept only the in-frame ones, dropping some. Here the sample spans about 94,000 clones, around 90% being singletons. The sample was CD4+ or CD8+ T cells sorted from blood, taken in a trial of the OX40 agonist ivuxolimab. These TCRs come from an adult with an advanced solid tumor such as melanoma, head and neck, liver or kidney cancer.

The chain links TRBV19 to TRBJ1-2; 8 bases are a match to TRBD1. Germline V CDR1 and CDR2: LNHDA, SQIVND (reference sequence). There are 13 residues in the CDR3. V was clipped by 9 bases and J by 4 bases; unmatched bases: 7. This CDR3 reads CASKGQVSYGYTF. The CDR3 DNA follows: TGTGCCAGCAAGGGACAGGTTAGCTATGGCTACACCTTC.

The chain has TRBV6-1 and TRBJ2-1, with D perhaps given as TRBD1 or TRBD2 (5 bases each). Trimming shortened V by 7 bases and J by 8 bases, and 18 bases separated the two germline ends. Per germline, CDR1 MNHNS and CDR2 SASEGT. This CDR3 has 14 residues. Written as DNA, the CDR3 is TGTGCCAGCACGAGTAGGGGCCGGGACCATGAGCAGTTCTTC. Translating gives CASTSRGRDHEQFF.

The chain has TRBV6-1 and TRBJ2-7; maybe TRBD2 (5 bases). The CDR3 covers 15 residues. Between the trimmed V and J ends, which lost 4 bases and 0 bases, there was a span of 13 bases. Per the germline V gene, CDR1 is MNHNS and CDR2 is SASEGT. In DNA form, the CDR3 reads TGTGCCAGCAGTGTACAGCTAACTAGCTCCTACGAGCAGTACTTC. Protein sequence: CASSVQLTSSYEQYF.

This chain uses TRBV6-6 with TRBJ1-3, with D uncertain. CDR3 length: 12 residues. CDR1 and CDR2 from the germline V gene are MNHNY and SVGAGI (reference sequence). V dropped 6 bases and J dropped 2 bases, with 5 bases sitting between them. CDR3 region: CASRTTGNTIYF. In DNA, the CDR3 is TGTGCCAGCAGAACCACTGGAAACACCATATATTTT.

This clone was seen just once. This chain joins TRBV11-2 and TRBJ1-6; 7 nucleotides line up with TRBD1. Trimming removed 5 bases from V and 0 bases from J; junction bases left unmatched: 10. The CDR3 loop spans 18 amino acids. Germline CDR1 and CDR2: SGHAT and FQNNGV. The CDR3 sequence: CASSPRTRDSSYNSPLHF. The CDR3 coding sequence is TGTGCCAGCAGCCCCAGAACCCGGGACAGCTCCTATAATTCACCCCTCCACTTT.

The CDR3 nucleotides read TGTGCCAGCAGTTACGGGCTAGCGGGGGCAATTGGGCAGTTCTTC. Protein sequence: CASSYGLAGAIGQFF. The V call is TRBV6-6, the J call TRBJ2-1, with 10 bases that match TRBD2. V trimming: 2 bases; J trimming: 12 bases; junction bases outside the gene matches: 10. CDR3 length equals 15 residues. Germline CDR1 reads MNHNY; CDR2 reads SVGAGI (reference sequence).

CDR3 loop: CASSLSVSYEQYF. The CDR3 DNA sequence: TGTGCCAGCAGCTTGTCGGTCTCCTACGAGCAGTACTTC. The J gene is TRBJ2-7, the V gene TRBV5-4; D ambiguous. Per germline, CDR1 SGHNT and CDR2 YYREEE (reference sequence). The CDR3 covers 13 residues. V lost 1 base and J lost 0, with 5 bases in between.

The chain uses TRBV4-2 and TRBJ1-2, with TRBD1 matching over 7 bases. This CDR3 spans 15 amino acids. Germline V gives CDR1 LGHNA, CDR2 YNFKEQ. After removal of 3 bases from V and 6 bases from J, the junction contained 10 bases not matched to a gene. The DNA of the CDR3 is TGTGCCAGCAGCCAGTGGCGACAGGGAGTAGATGGCTACACCTTC. Translated, it gives CASSQWRQGVDGYTF.

The V and J genes are TRBV19 and TRBJ1-2, with D perhaps matching TRBD1 (6 bases). V was shortened by 5 bases and J by 2 bases, with 15 bases between the two germline ends. From germline, CDR1 is LNHDA and CDR2 SQIVND (reference sequence). This CDR3 is built from 15 residues. The CDR3 DNA follows: TGTGCCAGTAGTCCAACAGGGATGGGGAACTATGGCTACACCTTC. Translated, it gives CASSPTGMGNYGYTF.

This chain uses TRBV5-4 with TRBJ2-7; D may be TRBD1 (7 bases). Germline V lookup: CDR1 SGHNT, CDR2 YYREEE (reference sequence). The length of the CDR3 is 16 residues. The germline V and J ends were trimmed by 4 bases and 0 bases, with 17 bases remaining between them. The CDR3 sequence: CASSPGQTRSSYEQYF. CDR3 nucleotide sequence: TGTGCCAGCAGCCCGGGACAGACTAGGAGCTCCTACGAGCAGTACTTC.

CDR3 coding DNA: TGTGCCAGGACAAGGGCCCTCGTGGGGCAGTACTTC. Translation gives CARTRALVGQYF. The chain combines TRBV6-5 with TRBJ2-7; D ambiguous. Germline V gene sequence: CDR1 MNHEY, CDR2 SVGAGI. Between the trimmed V and J ends, which lost 9 bases and 9 bases, there was a span of 18 bases. The CDR3 loop spans 12 amino acids.

V and J are TRBV6-1 and TRBJ1-4; D remains ambiguous. Trimming took off 11 bases at V and 7 bases at J, with 14 bases between the two ends. This CDR3 region has 12 residues. Germline V gene sequence: CDR1 MNHNS, CDR2 SASEGT. CDR3 residues: CAVGLRREKLFF. The CDR3 DNA sequence: TGTGCCGTAGGACTGAGGCGTGAAAAACTGTTTTTT.

The chain is built from TRBV11-2 and TRBJ2-5; D is undetermined. The V end lost 5 bases, the J end lost 2 bases, and 3 bases lay between the germline ends. This CDR3 has 11 residues. CDR1 and CDR2 (germline): SGHAT, FQNNGV. CDR3 in amino acids: CASSEQETQYF. CDR3 coding DNA: TGTGCCAGCAGCGAACAAGAGACCCAGTACTTC.

This chain uses TRBV6-5 with TRBJ2-1, with D maybe TRBD1 (6 bases). Germline lookup yields CDR1 MNHEY and CDR2 SVGAGI. The CDR3 has 13 amino acids. V was trimmed by 7 bases and J by 1 base, leaving 8 bases between them. The CDR3 reads CASTRGSYNEQFF. The CDR3 DNA sequence: TGTGCCAGCACCAGGGGTTCCTACAATGAGCAGTTCTTC.

This chain links TRBV7-9 with TRBJ2-1; 7 positions agree with TRBD2. Germline loops: CDR1 SEHNR, CDR2 FQNEAQ (reference sequence). CDR3 length: 19 residues. The J segment lost 0 bases and the V segment lost 10 bases, leaving 21 bases of the junction unmatched. CDR3 in amino acids: CAIPGETSRTSSSYNEQFF. The CDR3 nucleotides are TGTGCCATCCCGGGAGAGACTAGCAGAACTTCGAGCTCCTACAATGAGCAGTTCTTC. Complete variable domain (other parts from reference TRBV7-9 and TRBJ2-1): DTGVSQNPRHKITKRGQNVTFRCDPISEHNRLYWYRQTLGQGPEFLTYFQNEAQLEKSRLLSDRFSAERPKGSFSTLEIQRTEQGDSAMYLCAIPGETSRTSSSYNEQFFGPGTRLTVL.